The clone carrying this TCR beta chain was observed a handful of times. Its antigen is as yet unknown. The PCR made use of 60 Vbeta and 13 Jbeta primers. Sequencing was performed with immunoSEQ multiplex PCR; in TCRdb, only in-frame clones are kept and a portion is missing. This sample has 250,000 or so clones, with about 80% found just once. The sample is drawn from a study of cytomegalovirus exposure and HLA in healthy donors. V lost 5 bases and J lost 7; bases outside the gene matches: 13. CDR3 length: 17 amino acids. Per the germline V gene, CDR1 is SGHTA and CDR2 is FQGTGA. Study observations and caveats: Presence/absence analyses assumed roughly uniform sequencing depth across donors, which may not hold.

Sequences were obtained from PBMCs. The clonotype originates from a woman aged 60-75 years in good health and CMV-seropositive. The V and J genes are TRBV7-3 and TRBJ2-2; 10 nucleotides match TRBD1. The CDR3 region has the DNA TGTGCCAGCAGCCCCGCCCCCGACAGGGGGCGCTACGGGGAGCTGTTTTTT. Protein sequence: CASSPAPDRGRYGELFF.